Following are 30 T cell receptor beta chains from one sample sequenced in a study of response to subunit inactivated influenza vaccine. Using its own MiXCR run on the RT-PCR reads, TCRdb lists one record per CDR3 protein. In the table there are almost 600,000 distinct CDR3 sequences, around 15% of which are singletons. Source: PBMCs from blood, taken about 11 days after vaccination. These receptor sequences come from a middle-aged man who received an inactivated influenza vaccine.

This clonotype has just a few counts. The rearrangement joins TRBV5-1 to TRBJ1-6; D uncertain. The CDR3 covers 14 residues. Looked up from germline, CDR1 is SGHRS and CDR2 is YFSETQ. The ends were cut back, 5 bases at V and 8 bases at J, with 14 bases in the middle. The DNA of the CDR3 is TGCGCCAGCAGTCGGACCGGGGAGCATTCACCCCTCCACTTT. Translated, it gives CASSRTGEHSPLHF.

This clonotype was seen more than once but under ten times. The J gene is TRBJ1-4, the V gene TRBV19; 11 nucleotides match TRBD1. The V and J ends lost 5 bases and 8 bases, in that order; junction bases with no gene match: 4. Germline CDR1 reads LNHDA; CDR2 reads SQIVND (reference sequence). The CDR3 spans 14 residues. In DNA, the CDR3 is TGTGCCAGTAGTCCGGACAGGGGGCCCGAAAAACTGTTTTTT. Protein sequence: CASSPDRGPEKLFF.

The chain carries TRBV20-1 and TRBJ1-1, with D possibly being TRBD1 (5 bases). Per germline, CDR1 DFQATT and CDR2 SNEGSKA (reference sequence). Trimming pared 6 bases from V and 5 bases from J, leaving 10 bases between. The CDR3 length is 11 residues. The chain's CDR3 is CSALRVTEAFF. In nucleotides, the CDR3 is TGCAGTGCGCTCAGGGTGACTGAAGCTTTCTTT.

The chain links TRBV14 to TRBJ2-7; D ambiguous. The CDR3 spans 15 residues. Trimming cost V 1 base and J 0 bases, with 10 bases left between them. CDR1 is SGHDN, CDR2 FVKESK, per germline. The CDR3 DNA follows: TGTGCCAGCAGCCAAGGGCACCACGTCTCCTACGAGCAGTACTTC. Protein product: CASSQGHHVSYEQYF.

The chain employs TRBV6-2 or TRBV6-3 and TRBJ2-3, with a weak D call TRBD2 (6 bases). CDR3 size: 15 residues. Trimming pared 0 bases from V and 2 bases from J, leaving 9 bases between. Germline V gene data show CDR1 as MNHEY and CDR2 as SVGEGT. CDR3 in amino acids: CASSYSASDTDTQYF. In DNA, the CDR3 is TGTGCCAGCAGTTACTCGGCTAGCGACACAGATACGCAGTATTTT.

This chain uses TRBV4-2 with TRBJ2-2; D perhaps matches TRBD2 (5 bases). This CDR3 is 15 amino acids long. CDR1 and CDR2 (germline): LGHNA, YNFKEQ. Trimming removed 0 bases from V and 1 base from J, with 6 bases in between. The CDR3 spells CASSQDAGNTGELFF. The CDR3, as DNA: TGTGCCAGCAGCCAAGACGCGGGGAACACCGGGGAGCTGTTTTTT.

In this sample, this clonotype turned up once. The rearrangement links TRBV3-1 to TRBJ2-6; 11 bases are a match to TRBD1. J gave up 4 bases and V 3 bases, and 5 bases lay outside the gene matches. Germline CDR1 and CDR2: LGHDT and YNNKEL (reference sequence). The CDR3 length is 17 residues. The CDR3 loop reads CASSHGTGGAGANVLTF. The DNA for the CDR3 is TGTGCCAGCAGCCATGGGACAGGGGGTGCCGGGGCCAACGTCCTGACTTTC.

The chain recombines TRBV7-2 with TRBJ2-5; weak D call: TRBD1 (5 bases). The CDR3 is 13 amino acids. Trimming stripped 5 bases from V and 3 bases from J, with 10 bases between. The germline CDR1 and CDR2 sequences are SGHTA and FQGNSA. The CDR3 protein is CASSRGREETQYF. The CDR3 bases are TGTGCCAGCAGCCGTGGCAGGGAAGAGACCCAGTACTTC.

The chain couples TRBV28 to TRBJ1-6; D may be TRBD1 (5 bases). The germline V and J ends were trimmed by 5 bases and 1 base, with 12 bases remaining between them. Germline CDR1 MDHEN, CDR2 SYDVKM. The CDR3 sequence is 16 residues long. The CDR3 sequence: CASSPTGRSYNSPLHF. CDR3 bases: TGTGCCAGCAGTCCCACGGGACGGTCCTATAATTCACCCCTCCACTTT.

This clonotype was observed many times. In DNA form, the CDR3 reads TGTGCCAGTATGGGGGACAGGGTAACGGAGACCCAGTACTTC. This encodes CASMGDRVTETQYF. This chain joins TRBV19 and TRBJ2-5; TRBD1 matches 9 bases. The V gene end was trimmed by 7 bases and the J gene end by 5 bases; junction bases not matched to a gene: 8. The CDR3 covers 14 residues. Germline CDR1 is LNHDA and CDR2 is SQIVND (reference sequence).

This clonotype was observed a few times. V gene TRBV3-1 combines with J gene TRBJ2-1; either TRBD1 or TRBD2 may fit D (7 bases each). The CDR3 has 18 amino acids. V dropped 5 bases and J dropped 4 bases, with 24 bases sitting between them. CDR1 is LGHDT, CDR2 YNNKEL, per germline (reference sequence). The CDR3 coding sequence is TGTGCCAGCAGCTCGCCCTCAGCGCAGGGGGGGCCGTACAATGAGCAGTTCTTC. This gives the protein CASSSPSAQGGPYNEQFF.

V and J are TRBV7-3 and TRBJ1-1; 8 bases agree with TRBD1. Germline V gives CDR1 SGHTA, CDR2 FQGTGA. J lost 1 base, V lost 5 bases, and 3 bases had no gene match. The CDR3 covers 14 residues. CDR3 coding DNA: TGTGCCAGCAGCAAACAGGGGGGGAACACTGAAGCTTTCTTT. Its protein is CASSKQGGNTEAFF. Filled out from reference TRBV7-3 and TRBJ1-1, the complete variable domain reads GAGVSQTPSNKVTEKGKYVELRCDPISGHTALYWYRQSLGQGPEFLIYFQGTGAADDSGLPNDRFFAVRPEGSVSTLKIQRTERGDSAVYLCASSKQGGNTEAFFGQGTRLTVV.

There are many counts of this clonotype. The rearrangement links TRBV12-3 or TRBV12-4 to TRBJ2-1; D gene unclear. V was shortened by 2 bases and J by 7 bases, with 12 bases between the two germline ends. There are 14 residues in the CDR3. CDR3 in DNA: TGTGCCAGCAGTTTACCCCGCGAGGAAAATGAGCAGTTCTTC. As protein: CASSLPREENEQFF.

A few counts support this clonotype. V is TRBV7-6 and J is TRBJ2-5; 8 nucleotides agree with TRBD2. Trimming removed 4 bases from V and 5 bases from J; junction bases left unmatched: 12. This CDR3 comprises 16 residues. The germline V gene has CDR1 SGHVS and CDR2 FNYEAQ. CDR3 sequence (DNA): TGTGCCAGCAGCTCCAAACCCGGGAGGGCCGGTGAGACCCAGTACTTC. It encodes CASSSKPGRAGETQYF.

This chain links TRBV3-1 with TRBJ2-7, with 9 bases identical to TRBD1. Germline values: CDR1 LGHDT, CDR2 YNNKEL (reference sequence). The length of the CDR3 is 14 residues. The V and J ends lost 5 bases and 6 bases, in that order; junction bases with no gene match: 8. The CDR3 is CASSVVGQGSEQYF. CDR3 nucleotides: TGTGCCAGCAGCGTGGTTGGACAGGGGAGCGAGCAGTACTTC.

There are a few counts of this clonotype. This rearrangement joins TRBV5-1 to TRBJ1-1, with D possibly being TRBD1 (6 bases). Germline V gene lookup returns CDR1 SGHRS and CDR2 YFSETQ. This CDR3 contains 16 residues. The V end lost 5 bases, the J end lost 2 bases, and 19 bases lay between the germline ends. The CDR3 DNA sequence: TGCGCCAGCAGTCTAGGACTGGGGGCAAGAAACACTGAAGCTTTCTTT. Its protein product is CASSLGLGARNTEAFF.

This clonotype was observed at least ten times. This chain uses TRBV27 with TRBJ2-5; TRBD1 matches 9 bases. CDR3 length equals 15 residues. The V gene end was trimmed by 4 bases and the J gene end by 5 bases; junction bases not matched to a gene: 8. Looked up from germline, CDR1 is MNHEY and CDR2 is SMNVEV (reference sequence). CDR3 loop: CASSSWTGVGETQYF. The CDR3 nucleotides are TGTGCCAGCAGTTCATGGACAGGGGTTGGTGAGACCCAGTACTTC.

The chain joins TRBV29-1 to TRBJ2-3; a possible D gene is TRBD2 (7 bases). The V and J ends lost 6 bases and 2 bases respectively, with 27 bases between them. Germline V gives CDR1 SQVTM, CDR2 ANQGSEA. The CDR3 has 18 residues. The CDR3 is CSVDTATNGGPFTDTQYF. For the CDR3, the DNA is TGCAGCGTAGACACGGCGACTAACGGGGGGCCATTCACAGATACGCAGTATTTT.

This clonotype was detected many times. The chain couples TRBV6-2 or TRBV6-3 to TRBJ2-5; TRBD2 matches 11 bases. Germline CDR1 reads MNHEY; CDR2 reads SVGEGT. The CDR3 sequence is 15 residues long. J lost 5 bases, V lost 6 bases, and 8 bases had no gene match. The CDR3 DNA reads as TGTGCCAGCAGGCCTACTAGCGGGAGATGGGAGACCCAGTACTTC. Its protein is CASRPTSGRWETQYF.

The chain has TRBV6-2 or TRBV6-3 and TRBJ2-5; D unclear. Germline CDR1 MNHEY, CDR2 SVGEGT. V was trimmed by 4 bases and J by 1 base, leaving 4 bases between them. This CDR3 comprises 12 residues. CDR3 bases: TGTGCCAGCAGTTCCGGCCAAGAGACCCAGTACTTC. Its translation is CASSSGQETQYF.

This clonotype was counted ten times or more. The chain couples TRBV19 to TRBJ2-1, with TRBD2 matching over 8 bases. Germline V CDR1 and CDR2: LNHDA, SQIVND (reference sequence). The CDR3 extends over 14 amino acids. V lost 1 base and J lost 6; bases outside the gene matches: 2. The CDR3 loop reads CASSIGTSPNEQFF. The CDR3 nucleotides read TGTGCCAGTAGTATAGGGACTAGCCCCAATGAGCAGTTCTTC.

This clonotype was seen many times. The chain employs TRBV29-1 and TRBJ2-2, with a possible D match to TRBD1 (6 bases). Germline V gene data show CDR1 as SQVTM and CDR2 as ANQGSEA. V shed 4 bases and J shed 6 bases, with 6 bases lying between them. The CDR3 sequence is 11 residues long. The CDR3 bases are TGCAGCGTTGCAGGGGCCGGGGAGCTGTTTTTT. As protein: CSVAGAGELFF.

The chain recombines TRBV5-1 with TRBJ2-3; TRBD2 matches 11 bases. The trim removed 3 bases at V and 1 base at J, leaving 7 bases unmatched. CDR3 size: 17 residues. The V gene's germline CDR1 is SGHRS and CDR2 YFSETQ. Here the CDR3 DNA reads TGCGCCAGCAGCTGGGCCGGGACTAGCGGAGGCACAGATACGCAGTATTTT. Translation: CASSWAGTSGGTDTQYF.

This clonotype was seen more than once but under ten times. The chain joins TRBV20-1 to TRBJ1-5, with a possible D match to TRBD1 (6 bases). Trimming removed 6 bases at V and 0 bases at J, with 21 bases between. The length of the CDR3 is 17 residues. Germline assignment: CDR1 DFQATT and CDR2 SNEGSKA (reference sequence). CDR3: CSAKTGPIAHSNQPQHF. In DNA, the CDR3 is TGCAGTGCCAAGACAGGCCCTATCGCTCATAGCAATCAGCCCCAGCATTTT.

This chain connects TRBV29-1 to TRBJ2-7; D unresolved. Per germline, CDR1 SQVTM and CDR2 ANQGSEA. V lost 3 bases and J lost 1, with 13 bases in between. The CDR3 totals 14 residues. CDR3 amino acids: CSVEGRGTSYEQYF. As DNA, the CDR3 is TGCAGCGTTGAGGGCAGAGGTACATCCTACGAGCAGTACTTC.

This clonotype was observed a handful of times. The genes are TRBV24-1 and TRBJ2-3; a weak D match, TRBD2 (7 bases). V dropped 4 bases and J dropped 5 bases, with 15 bases sitting between them. Germline assignment: CDR1 KGHDR and CDR2 SFDVKD. The CDR3 spans 15 residues. CDR3 amino acids: CATSDPRGGKDTQYF. CDR3 nucleotides: TGTGCCACCAGTGACCCTCGCGGGGGCAAAGATACGCAGTATTTT.

The chain employs TRBV5-1 and TRBJ1-4, with a possible D match to TRBD1 (5 bases). Trimming stripped 4 bases from V and 7 bases from J, with 23 bases between. The germline gives CDR1 SGHRS, CDR2 YFSETQ. This CDR3 is 17 amino acids long. The CDR3 region is CASSKGLRWGDGEKLFF. The CDR3 coding sequence is TGCGCCAGCAGCAAGGGTCTTCGTTGGGGGGACGGTGAAAAACTGTTTTTT.

This clonotype came up a few times. J is TRBJ2-7 and V is TRBV20-1; possibly TRBD2 for D (5 bases). Germline CDR1 and CDR2: DFQATT and SNEGSKA (reference sequence). Trimming shortened V by 3 bases and J by 3 bases, and 12 bases separated the two germline ends. The CDR3 consists of 13 residues. The CDR3 is CSASYFAGYEQYF. The CDR3, as DNA: TGCAGTGCTAGCTATTTCGCGGGCTACGAGCAGTACTTC.

This clonotype was seen more than once but under ten times. This rearrangement joins TRBV10-3 to TRBJ1-1; D is undetermined. Germline assignment: CDR1 ENHRY and CDR2 SYGVKD. V was clipped by 0 bases and J by 0 bases, with 11 bases between them. The CDR3 spans 16 residues. The CDR3: CAISESVGSMNTEAFF. The DNA for the CDR3 is TGTGCCATCAGTGAGTCGGTGGGCAGTATGAACACTGAAGCTTTCTTT.

This chain uses TRBV6-1 with TRBJ1-5, with D unresolved. The germline V gene encodes CDR1 MNHNS and CDR2 SASEGT. Trimming stripped 8 bases from V and 8 bases from J, with 16 bases between. The CDR3 has 13 residues. CDR3 DNA: TGTGCCAGCGTGCTGGGAGTAGGGAAGCCCCAGCATTTT. Translating gives CASVLGVGKPQHF.